What follows is one T cell receptor (beta chain) and its context. What it binds is not known. This sample was taken from a study of cytomegalovirus exposure and HLA in healthy donors. The study ran its PCR with 60 Vbeta and 13 Jbeta primers. Repertoires were generated with immunoSEQ multiplex PCR, while TCRdb's copy carries only in-frame clones and drops some. The profile covers 100,000 to 120,000 clones, with 70% to 80% appearing a single time and approximately 2% taken by the ten largest. Study-wide points: It was shown in a later analysis that HLA-associated TCR beta chains were more clonally expanded than other, equally common chains. In a later analysis, TCR beta V- and J-gene trimming was associated with a missense DCLRE1C variant.

This CDR3 has 15 residues. V was trimmed by 1 base and J by 1 base, leaving 10 bases between them. Germline loops: CDR1 LGHNA, CDR2 YSLEER. The donors comprised healthy bone marrow donors. Sequenced input: PBMCs. The genes are TRBV4-3 and TRBJ2-5, with D possibly matching TRBD1 (5 bases). The clonotype comes from a man aged 25-45 years in good health and CMV-seronegative. CDR3 sequence: CASSQVNRSQETQYF. CDR3 DNA sequence: TGCGCCAGCAGCCAAGTAAACAGGAGCCAAGAGACCCAGTACTTC.